A selection of T cell receptor beta chains follows, all from one sample in a study of metastatic and nonmetastatic thyroid tumors. With MiXCR, TCRdb reprocessed the PCR reads. Here the sample spans several thousand clones, roughly 14% being singletons. Sequenced sample: blood. The origin of the receptors is a female donor with papillary thyroid cancer or a benign thyroid nodule (not recorded which). Some clones in this sample may be carry-over from other donors' samples. Each CDR3 is given with its conserved first and last residue. The D gene is left open where the match is weak. Part of the rows lack a size; the others show once, few, many or a class for expanded clones.

TRBJ1-4	many	-	TRBV15	TGTGCCACCCACAGTCGCTCCGCTGCAACTAATGAAAAACTGTTTTTT	CATHSRSAATNEKLFF
TRBJ1-6	medium-sized	TRBD1	TRBV12-5	TGTGCTAGCGCAACCGGGACAGTCAATTCACCCCTCCACTTT	CASATGTVNSPLHF
TRBJ2-6	-	-	TRBV12-3/TRBV12-4	TGTGCCAGCAGTCGACTTGGGGCCAACGTCCTGACTTTC	CASSRLGANVLTF
TRBJ1-5	many	-	TRBV5-6	TGTGCCAGCAGCTTGGCCCTCTATAGCAATCAGCCCCAGCATTTT	CASSLALYSNQPQHF
TRBJ2-3	many	-	TRBV7-2	TGTGCCACCAAGTCGTTTTACACAGATACGCAGTATTTT	CATKSFYTDTQYF
TRBJ1-1	-	-	TRBV12-3/TRBV12-4	TGTGCCAGCAGTCCCCGGGGGGGGGGCACTGAAGCTTTCTTT	CASSPRGGGTEAFF
TRBJ2-7	few	-	TRBV28	TGTGCCAGCAGTTTATCCAGCTCCTACGAGCAGTACTTC	CASSLSSSYEQYF
TRBJ2-7	medium-sized	TRBD2	TRBV20-1	TGCAGTGCTAGGGCTAGCGGGAGGGTCGAGCAGTACTTC	CSARASGRVEQYF
TRBJ2-7	many	TRBD1	TRBV20-1	TGCAGTGCTAGAGGTCGGCTTTCAGGGGGAGAAGCCTACGAGCAGTACTTC	CSARGRLSGGEAYEQYF
TRBJ2-3	many	TRBD1	TRBV6-1	TGTGCCAGCAGGCCGGACAGGAGAGACACTGATACGCAGTATTTT	CASRPDRRDTDTQYF
TRBJ1-1	few	-	TRBV28	TGTGCCAGCAGTTTCTACTCTGGCAGGCACACTGAAGATTTCTTT	CASSFYSGRHTEDFF
TRBJ2-1	-	-	TRBV27	TGTGCCATCAGTCTATGGGGGGCTGAGCAGTTCTTC	CAISLWGAEQFF
TRBJ2-3	many	TRBD2	TRBV10-3	TGTGCCATCAGTGACCCGGCTGGACTAGCGGGGGGTAGCACAGATACGCAGTATTTT	CAISDPAGLAGGSTDTQYF
TRBJ2-1	-	-	TRBV11-2	TGTGCCAGCAGCTTGGGCAGGGCATCCTACAATGAGCAGTTCTTC	CASSLGRASYNEQFF